The 30 T cell receptor beta chains given below trace back to one sample, sequenced in a study of follicular helper T cells after annual influenza vaccination. Method: immunoSEQ multiplex PCR; TCRdb's copy keeps in-frame clones and lacks some. This sample yields 9,000 or so clones, of which 83% are seen a single time; 3% to 3.5% belongs to the top ten. Stated time point: 2013-2014 season, 7 days after vaccination. The sequencing here drew on CXCR5+ CD38- circulating T follicular helper cells from blood, taken 7 days after influenza vaccination. Subset specified: circulating Tfh, non-naive CD4+CXCR5+PD-1+ (ICOS+CD38+ or ICOS-CD38-). These receptors all come from an adult who received the influenza vaccine.

The chain combines TRBV2 with TRBJ2-5, with 10 bases lining up with TRBD2. Germline assignment: CDR1 SNHLY and CDR2 FYNNEI. V shed 7 bases, J shed 2 bases, and the junction held 4 bases outside the gene matches. CDR3 length: 14 amino acids. CDR3 loop: CASTGAGGQETQYF. In DNA form, the CDR3 reads TGTGCCAGCACAGGAGCGGGGGGGCAAGAGACCCAGTACTTC.

The rearrangement links TRBV7-2 to TRBJ2-1; TRBD2 matches at 11 bases. The CDR3 is 16 amino acids. After removal of 5 bases from V and 4 bases from J, the junction contained 7 bases not matched to a gene. Germline lookup yields CDR1 SGHTA and CDR2 FQGNSA. CDR3 coding DNA: TGTGCCAGCAGCCCTGGGACTAGCGGAATTTACAATGAGCAGTTCTTC. It is translated as CASSPGTSGIYNEQFF.

This clone came up once. The rearrangement links TRBV28 to TRBJ1-4, with TRBD1 matching 9 bases. Germline V CDR1 and CDR2: MDHEN, SYDVKM. CDR3 size: 14 residues. Trimming took 8 bases from V and 7 from J; bases not matched to a gene: 8. CDR3 residues: CASYGTGTGEKLFF. The CDR3 region has the DNA TGTGCCAGCTACGGGACAGGGACTGGTGAAAAACTGTTTTTT.

CDR3 amino acids: CASRTEFNSPLHF. The CDR3 region has the DNA TGTGCCAGCCGGACAGAGTTTAATTCACCCCTCCACTTT. This rearrangement joins TRBV6-1 to TRBJ1-6; tentative D call: TRBD1 (6 bases). Between the trimmed V and J ends, which lost 8 bases and 6 bases, there was a span of 11 bases. The CDR3 sequence is 13 residues long. Germline CDR1 and CDR2: MNHNS and SASEGT.

The CDR3 nucleotides are TGTGCCAGCAGAACTAGCGGGAGCTCCTACAATGAGCAGTTCTTC. Translated: CASRTSGSSYNEQFF. The chain carries TRBV6-5 and TRBJ2-1, with TRBD2 matching over 11 bases. The CDR3 is 15 residues long. Germline V gene lookup returns CDR1 MNHEY and CDR2 SVGAGI. V shed 6 bases and J 0 bases; nucleotides not matched to a gene: 1.

The CDR3, as DNA: TGTGCCAGCAGCCGGATGATGAACACTGAAGCTTTCTTT. It specifies CASSRMMNTEAFF. The gene calls are TRBV11-1 and TRBJ1-1, with D unresolved. CDR1 is SGHAT, CDR2 FQDESV, per germline (reference sequence). Trimming shortened V by 5 bases and J by 0 bases, and 7 bases separated the two germline ends. The CDR3 has 13 residues.

The V and J genes are TRBV5-1 and TRBJ1-5; D remains unclear. CDR1 is SGHRS and CDR2 is YFSETQ in the germline V gene. Trimming pared 1 base from V and 7 bases from J, leaving 9 bases between. This CDR3 region has 13 residues. CDR3 bases: TGCGCCAGCAGCTTGACTACGGGACAGCCCCAGCATTTT. Translation gives CASSLTTGQPQHF.

This clone was counted only a few times. The chain uses TRBV6-1 and TRBJ2-3; 7 bases line up with TRBD1. This CDR3 is built from 15 residues. V was clipped by 5 bases and J by 5 bases; unmatched bases: 10. Germline CDR1 and CDR2: MNHNS and SASEGT. CDR3: CASSTGTDVKDTQYF. The CDR3 DNA follows: TGTGCCAGCAGTACCGGGACAGACGTCAAAGATACGCAGTATTTT.

This rearrangement joins TRBV18 to TRBJ2-5; no clear D. The V end lost 2 bases, the J end lost 5 bases, and 9 bases lay between the germline ends. CDR1 and CDR2 from the germline V gene are KGHSH and LQKENI. This CDR3 is built from 13 residues. The CDR3 coding sequence is TGTGCCAGCTCACCAGGGTTTCGGGAGACCCAGTACTTC. Amino acid sequence: CASSPGFRETQYF.

The chain is built from TRBV5-4 and TRBJ1-1, with TRBD1 matching over 7 bases. After removal of 4 bases from V and 4 bases from J, the junction contained 10 bases not matched to a gene. The germline gives CDR1 SGHNT, CDR2 YYREEE (reference sequence). The CDR3 loop spans 15 amino acids. The CDR3 is CASSAKTGTGTEAFF. CDR3 nucleotides: TGTGCCAGCAGCGCGAAGACAGGGACGGGCACTGAAGCTTTCTTT.

This chain uses TRBV19 with TRBJ2-5; D is possibly TRBD2 (6 bases). Looked up from germline, CDR1 is LNHDA and CDR2 is SQIVND (reference sequence). The CDR3 is 14 residues long. Trimming took 9 bases from V and 4 from J, leaving 18 bases between them. The CDR3 reads CASGSGGSGETQYF. CDR3 coding DNA: TGTGCCAGCGGGTCTGGGGGGAGCGGAGAGACCCAGTACTTC.

The chain has TRBV6-1 and TRBJ2-5; a possible D gene is TRBD2 (5 bases). Germline-derived CDR1 and CDR2 are MNHNS and SASEGT. The CDR3 has 14 amino acids. V gave up 3 bases and J gave up 7 bases, with 15 bases separating them. The CDR3 DNA follows: TGTGCCAGCAGTGATCCGGGAATGAGTGGGACCCAGTACTTC. Its protein is CASSDPGMSGTQYF.

Here the CDR3 DNA reads TGTGCCAGCAGCAGTCGACAGGGAACCCGAGAGACCCAGTACTTC. Encoded protein: CASSSRQGTRETQYF. The chain employs TRBV4-2 and TRBJ2-5; 7 positions match TRBD1. This CDR3 has 15 residues. After removal of 5 bases from V and 4 bases from J, the junction contained 10 bases not matched to a gene. Germline loops: CDR1 LGHNA, CDR2 YNFKEQ.

Only a few counts were recorded for this clone. The rearrangement uses TRBV5-1 and TRBJ2-7; 8 bases match TRBD2. The germline CDR1 and CDR2 sequences are SGHRS and YFSETQ. Germline trimming cut 5 bases from V and 3 bases from J; bases unmatched to any gene: 4. The CDR3 spans 13 residues. The CDR3 nucleotides are TGCGCCAGCAGACCCGGGACTAGCTACGAGCAGTACTTC. Amino acid sequence: CASRPGTSYEQYF.

The J gene is TRBJ1-5, the V gene TRBV6-1; D ambiguous. Germline V CDR1 and CDR2: MNHNS, SASEGT. Trimming took 2 bases from V and 2 from J, leaving 13 bases between them. This CDR3 contains 16 residues. The CDR3 bases are TGTGCCAGCAGTGAACGTGGGGAGGTTGGCAATCAGCCCCAGCATTTT. The encoded protein is CASSERGEVGNQPQHF.

The rearrangement uses TRBV28 and TRBJ1-5; D unclear. V lost 2 bases and J 4 bases, leaving 9 bases between the germline ends. From germline, CDR1 is MDHEN and CDR2 SYDVKM. The CDR3 is made up of 14 amino acids. CDR3 sequence reads: CASSLSTGNQPQHF. DNA of the CDR3: TGTGCCAGCAGTTTAAGTACTGGGAATCAGCCCCAGCATTTT.

The rearrangement uses TRBV6-5 and TRBJ1-4; possible D gene TRBD1, 6 bases. This CDR3 region has 15 residues. Per germline, CDR1 MNHEY and CDR2 SVGAGI. V lost 2 bases and J lost 5, with 12 bases in between. CDR3 nucleotides: TGTGCCAGCAGTTACGGGGGCATGGGGAATGAAAAACTGTTTTTT. Its protein product is CASSYGGMGNEKLFF.

This sequence joins TRBV7-2 and TRBJ2-7; 8 positions match TRBD1. The CDR3 loop spans 14 amino acids. Unmatched junction bases numbered 9, after V lost 5 bases and J lost 6 bases. The germline gives CDR1 SGHTA, CDR2 FQGNSA. This chain's CDR3 is CASSQRTGSSEQYF. The CDR3, as DNA: TGTGCCAGCAGCCAACGGACAGGGAGCAGCGAGCAGTACTTC.

The chain uses TRBV4-2 and TRBJ1-5; the D is unclear. This CDR3 has 14 amino acids. V was pared by 0 bases and J by 0 bases, with 3 bases between. Germline values: CDR1 LGHNA, CDR2 YNFKEQ. The CDR3 protein is CASSQDGSNQPQHF. The CDR3 DNA sequence: TGTGCCAGCAGCCAAGACGGTAGCAATCAGCCCCAGCATTTT.

The J gene is TRBJ2-5, the V gene TRBV19; D not resolved. Germline V gene lookup returns CDR1 LNHDA and CDR2 SQIVND (reference sequence). CDR3 size: 14 residues. The ends were cut back, 5 bases at V and 6 bases at J, with 16 bases in the middle. The CDR3 is CASSGRYTPKTQYF. CDR3 sequence (DNA): TGTGCCAGTAGTGGACGGTATACCCCCAAGACCCAGTACTTC.

This rearrangement joins TRBV7-9 to TRBJ2-3, with TRBD2 as a possible D gene (5 bases). Germline V gene lookup returns CDR1 SEHNR and CDR2 FQNEAQ (reference sequence). The V gene lost 5 bases and the J gene lost 3 bases, with 12 bases spanning the gap. The CDR3 sequence is 14 residues long. CDR3 sequence: CASSPGQRTDTQYF. CDR3 coding DNA: TGTGCCAGCAGCCCCGGCCAGCGGACAGATACGCAGTATTTT.

V gene TRBV28 combines with J gene TRBJ1-3; the D is unclear. This CDR3 contains 17 residues. Trimming took off 5 bases at V and 0 bases at J, with 17 bases between the two ends. Germline CDR1 reads MDHEN; CDR2 reads SYDVKM. The CDR3 loop reads CASSRYFKFSSGNTIYF. The CDR3 DNA is TGTGCCAGCAGTCGATACTTTAAGTTTAGCTCTGGAAACACCATATATTTT.

The chain uses TRBV15 and TRBJ2-3, with 9 bases identical to TRBD2. The CDR3 loop spans 16 amino acids. V lost 1 base and J lost 1; bases outside the gene matches: 3. Germline V gene data show CDR1 as LNHNV and CDR2 as YYDKDF (reference sequence). CDR3 bases: TGTGCCACCAGCAGAGTCGCGGGGGGGGGCACAGATACGCAGTATTTT. It translates to CATSRVAGGGTDTQYF.

The chain combines TRBV9 with TRBJ1-3; D remains ambiguous. Germline CDR1 and CDR2: SGDLS and YYNGEE. With 0 bases removed from V and 0 bases from J, the gap between germline ends came to 7 bases. This CDR3 has 15 amino acids. The CDR3 region is CASSVESSSGNTIYF. The CDR3 bases are TGTGCCAGCAGCGTAGAGTCGAGCTCTGGAAACACCATATATTTT.

This chain links TRBV6-1 with TRBJ1-4; D is ambiguous. The V gene's germline CDR1 is MNHNS and CDR2 SASEGT. V gave up 5 bases and J gave up 4 bases, with 5 bases separating them. The CDR3 length is 12 residues. In nucleotides, the CDR3 is TGTGCCAGCAGTCCCATTAATGAAAAACTGTTTTTT. Translating it yields CASSPINEKLFF.

This rearrangement joins TRBV6-1 to TRBJ1-4; D is uncertain. Germline V gene lookup returns CDR1 MNHNS and CDR2 SASEGT. The CDR3 extends over 14 amino acids. The V and J ends lost 3 bases and 0 bases respectively, with 5 bases between them. The CDR3 spells CASSDGSTNEKLFF. Here the CDR3 DNA reads TGTGCCAGCAGTGACGGTTCAACTAATGAAAAACTGTTTTTT.

The gene calls are TRBV6-6 and TRBJ2-1, with D hard to call. Germline V gives CDR1 MNHNY, CDR2 SVGAGI (reference sequence). V was shortened by 2 bases and J by 8 bases, with 7 bases between the two germline ends. This CDR3 contains 12 residues. CDR3 region: CASSYPMDEQFF. The CDR3 DNA follows: TGTGCCAGCAGTTACCCGATGGATGAGCAGTTCTTC.

This clone is a singleton in its sample. The chain is built from TRBV6-1 and TRBJ2-5; D is ambiguous. Germline CDR1 and CDR2: MNHNS and SASEGT. Between the trimmed V and J ends, which lost 5 bases and 5 bases, there was a span of 9 bases. There are 12 residues in the CDR3. In DNA form, the CDR3 reads TGTGCCAGCAGTCCAACCTCGGAGACCCAGTACTTC. Its protein product is CASSPTSETQYF.

This clone appeared a single time. V is TRBV9 and J is TRBJ1-3; D not resolved. The CDR3 runs to 13 residues. Germline V lookup: CDR1 SGDLS, CDR2 YYNGEE. The germline V and J ends were trimmed by 2 bases and 8 bases, with 11 bases remaining between them. The CDR3 DNA reads as TGTGCCAGCAGCGTCGACATATTGGACACCATATATTTT. It translates to CASSVDILDTIYF.

The chain is built from TRBV9 and TRBJ2-3; 11 bases are shared with TRBD2. J gave up 6 bases and V 2 bases, and 8 bases lay outside the gene matches. CDR3 length: 16 residues. CDR1 SGDLS and CDR2 YYNGEE come from the germline V gene. CDR3: CASSVGSGRGWDTQYF. CDR3 nucleotides: TGTGCCAGCAGCGTCGGTAGCGGGAGGGGCTGGGATACGCAGTATTTT.